The next 16 T cell receptor beta chains were all read from a single sample in a study of shared clonotypes between healthy human individuals. Sequencing used immunoSEQ multiplex PCR; TCRdb keeps in-frame clones, though not all of them. The sample yields roughly 2,000,000 clones, about 95% seen once. Terminally differentiated effector memory CD45RA+ cells were excluded from the naive CD8 cells, which were CD45RO-negative and positively selected for CCR7. Sequencing used naive CD8+ T cells sorted from blood. The receptors derive from a young man in good health.

About this clone: Other DNA sequences in this sample translate to the same CDR3. CDR3 in amino acids: CASSLTGGSPLHF. The CDR3 DNA reads TGTGCCAGCAGTTTAACCGGGGGTTCACCCCTCCACTTT. The V gene is TRBV28, the J gene TRBJ1-6, with a possible D match to TRBD1 (5 bases). Germline V gives CDR1 MDHEN, CDR2 SYDVKM. The CDR3 consists of 13 residues. The ends were cut back, 2 bases at V and 9 bases at J, with 8 bases in the middle.

With respect to this clone: Distinct nucleotide sequences in the sample also encode this CDR3. This chain links TRBV27 with TRBJ1-5; D gene uncertain. With 5 bases removed from V and 4 bases from J, the gap between germline ends came to 6 bases. Germline V CDR1 and CDR2: MNHEY, SMNVEV (reference sequence). The CDR3 is 12 amino acids. CDR3 amino acids: CASSPGNQPQHF. The CDR3 coding sequence is TGTGCCAGCAGTCCGGGGAATCAGCCCCAGCATTTT.

In its sample, this clone was seen once. The rearrangement links TRBV5-4 to TRBJ1-2; TRBD1 is a possible D gene (5 bases). Per germline, CDR1 SGHNT and CDR2 YYREEE (reference sequence). V lost 5 bases and J 5 bases, leaving 19 bases between the germline ends. The CDR3 length is 15 residues. The CDR3: CASSPPTGTRYGYTF. Here the CDR3 DNA reads TGTGCCAGCAGTCCGCCGACCGGGACCCGATATGGCTACACCTTC.

The chain is built from TRBV6-1 and TRBJ2-7, with D maybe TRBD1 (6 bases). This CDR3 region has 14 residues. CDR1 is MNHNS, CDR2 SASEGT, per germline. Trimming took off 11 bases at V and 1 base at J, with 18 bases between the two ends. This chain's CDR3 is CAVIGTPLSYEQYF. In DNA, the CDR3 is TGTGCCGTTATAGGGACACCTCTTTCCTACGAGCAGTACTTC.

The chain joins TRBV12-5 to TRBJ2-7; D is ambiguous. The CDR3 extends over 13 amino acids. The germline V gene has CDR1 LGHNT and CDR2 FRNRAP. V was cut by 9 bases and J by 0 bases, with 12 bases left in between. As DNA, the CDR3 is TGTGCTAGCGCACCAGGTAGCTCCTACGAGCAGTACTTC. It codes for CASAPGSSYEQYF.

CDR3 sequence (DNA): TGTGCCTGGAGTGTCACAGGGGATTTTCCCATTTATAGCAATCAGCCCCAGCATTTT. This gives the protein CAWSVTGDFPIYSNQPQHF. The chain joins TRBV30 to TRBJ1-5; TRBD1 agrees at 7 bases. CDR1 is GTSNPN, CDR2 SVGIG, per germline (reference sequence). CDR3 length: 19 residues. The trim removed 0 bases at V and 0 bases at J, leaving 14 bases unmatched.

On this clone itself: This sample includes further DNA sequences coding for the same CDR3. This sequence joins TRBV29-1 and TRBJ2-7, with 10 bases that match TRBD1. The CDR3 totals 12 residues. From germline, CDR1 is SQVTM and CDR2 ANQGSEA. J lost 3 bases, V lost 7 bases, and 3 bases had no gene match. The CDR3 here is CSARTGGYEQYF. The DNA of the CDR3 is TGCAGCGCCAGGACAGGGGGCTACGAGCAGTACTTC.

This chain uses TRBV13 with TRBJ2-1; perhaps TRBD2 as D (7 bases). The CDR3 is 12 residues long. Between the trimmed V and J ends, which lost 4 bases and 9 bases, there was a span of 10 bases. Per germline, CDR1 PRHDT and CDR2 FYEKMQ (reference sequence). This CDR3 reads CASSWRGGEQFF. DNA of the CDR3: TGTGCCAGCAGCTGGAGGGGGGGTGAGCAGTTCTTC.

V is TRBV11-3 and J is TRBJ2-2; 8 nucleotides align to TRBD2. CDR3 length: 15 residues. V shed 4 bases, J shed 2 bases, and the junction held 3 bases outside the gene matches. Germline V gene lookup returns CDR1 SGHNT and CDR2 YENEEA. As DNA, the CDR3 is TGTGCCAGCAGCTCGGGACTAGAAAACACCGGGGAGCTGTTTTTT. Translating gives CASSSGLENTGELFF.

V gene TRBV7-8 combines with J gene TRBJ1-3; TRBD1 agrees at 7 bases. Germline CDR1 is SGHVS and CDR2 is FQNEAQ. The CDR3 sequence is 14 residues long. Trimming cost V 3 bases and J 3 bases; bases outside gene matches: 2. The chain's CDR3 is CASSFGDSGNTIYF. DNA for the CDR3: TGTGCCAGCAGCTTTGGGGACAGTGGAAACACCATATATTTT.

This chain links TRBV2 with TRBJ1-4; D is ambiguous. Trimming left V 6 bases short and J 1 base short, with 21 bases between. The germline gives CDR1 SNHLY, CDR2 FYNNEI. The CDR3 runs to 18 residues. CDR3 protein: CASSLIPLFVVTNEKLFF. DNA of the CDR3: TGTGCCAGCAGCCTCATACCCCTCTTCGTAGTAACTAATGAAAAACTGTTTTTT.

Regarding this clone: The same CDR3 can be traced to other DNA sequences in this sample. The chain employs TRBV6-5 and TRBJ2-1; 14 positions agree with TRBD2. The J segment lost 4 bases and the V segment lost 6 bases, leaving 2 bases of the junction unmatched. CDR1 and CDR2 (germline): MNHEY, SVGAGI. The CDR3 totals 15 residues. DNA for the CDR3: TGTGCCAGCAGCCGACTAGCGGGGGGGTACAATGAGCAGTTCTTC. Amino acid sequence: CASSRLAGGYNEQFF.

Only one count was recorded for this clone. The CDR3 DNA follows: TGTGCCAGCAGTGAAGCCAGGGTGGAGACCCAGTACTTC. Translation gives CASSEARVETQYF. The gene calls are TRBV2 and TRBJ2-5, with D possibly matching TRBD1 (5 bases). Trimming left V 0 bases short and J 5 bases short, with 7 bases between. The CDR3 contains 13 residues. The germline V gene encodes CDR1 SNHLY and CDR2 FYNNEI.

The rearrangement uses TRBV19 and TRBJ2-7; D not certain. The CDR3 spans 13 residues. V lost 3 bases to trimming and J lost 0 bases, with 6 bases between them. Germline CDR1 reads LNHDA; CDR2 reads SQIVND (reference sequence). In nucleotides, the CDR3 is TGTGCCAGTAGTATGGAGCCCTCCTACGAGCAGTACTTC. Amino acid sequence: CASSMEPSYEQYF.

The chain uses TRBV7-9 and TRBJ2-4; TRBD2 aligns across 9 bases. This CDR3 is 14 amino acids long. Per germline, CDR1 SEHNR and CDR2 FQNEAQ (reference sequence). V trimming: 10 bases; J trimming: 9 bases; junction bases outside the gene matches: 13. CDR3 loop: CATGNSGSDSIQYF. Written as DNA, the CDR3 is TGTGCCACCGGGAATAGCGGGAGCGACAGCATTCAGTACTTC.

The DNA for the CDR3 is TGTGCCAGCAGTGAAGGCCGGGATTACGAGCAGTACTTC. This sequence encodes CASSEGRDYEQYF. The V gene is TRBV6-1, the J gene TRBJ2-7; perhaps TRBD2 as D (5 bases). The germline gives CDR1 MNHNS, CDR2 SASEGT. The CDR3 is made up of 13 amino acids. The V and J ends lost 1 base and 4 bases respectively, with 8 bases between them.